A single sample is the source of the 15 T cell receptor beta chains below, sequenced in a study of cytomegalovirus exposure and HLA in healthy donors (TCRdb year 2017). The library was produced with the immunoSEQ multiplex PCR assay. For the multiplex PCR, a mixture combining 60 forward primers for TCR Vbeta segments and 13 reverse primers for TCR Jbeta segments was used. Sourced from immuneACCESS, this table was stored by TCRdb with only in-frame sequences that have V and J called. A share of the clones is absent; for the studies checked, an unresolved V gene accounts for under half, and the remainder has no known explanation. Counted in this sample were approximately 100,000 clones; about 79% of them appeared once. In total, the top ten clones hold approximately 2.2% of the sample. Sequenced material: PBMCs. The source of these receptors is a human donor in good health.

In this sample, this clone turned up a few times. The chain has TRBV7-2 and TRBJ1-2; D uncertain. The CDR3 is made up of 13 amino acids. Trimming took 1 base from V and 6 from J, leaving 9 bases between them. The germline gives CDR1 SGHTA, CDR2 FQGNSA. CDR3 amino acids: CASSLDSPNGYTF. CDR3 DNA: TGTGCCAGCAGCTTAGACAGCCCAAATGGCTACACCTTC. The variable domain in full, with the rest retrieved from reference TRBV7-2 and TRBJ1-2, is GAGVSQSPSNKVTEKGKDVELRCDPISGHTALYWYRQSLGQGLEFLIYFQGNSAPDKSGLPSDRFSAERTGGSVSTLTIQRTQQEDSAVYLCASSLDSPNGYTFGSGTRLTVV.

The chain joins TRBV11-2 to TRBJ1-5; TRBD1 might be the D (5 bases). Germline loops: CDR1 SGHAT, CDR2 FQNNGV. The ends were cut back, 8 bases at V and 3 bases at J, with 11 bases in the middle. This CDR3 has 13 amino acids. In DNA form, the CDR3 reads TGTGCCAGCGGCGTGGGGCCCAATCAGCCCCAGCATTTT. Protein sequence: CASGVGPNQPQHF.

V is TRBV27 and J is TRBJ2-4, with 16 bases lining up with TRBD2. Germline loops: CDR1 MNHEY, CDR2 SMNVEV (reference sequence). The CDR3 loop spans 20 amino acids. V was clipped by 6 bases and J by 1 base; unmatched bases: 12. The CDR3 sequence: CASRDTLGLAGGGAKNIQYF. CDR3 nucleotides: TGTGCCAGCAGGGATACACTGGGACTAGCGGGAGGGGGGGCCAAAAACATTCAGTACTTC.

This rearrangement joins TRBV7-2 to TRBJ2-7; possible D gene TRBD2, 6 bases. CDR1 is SGHTA, CDR2 FQGNSA, per germline. The V end was cut by 1 base, the J end by 5 bases, with 18 bases between. This CDR3 is 16 amino acids long. Here the CDR3 DNA reads TGTGCCAGCAGCTTAGTTCCGCGGGGTCGGGTAGACGAGCAGTACTTC. It translates to CASSLVPRGRVDEQYF.

This chain links TRBV29-1 with TRBJ2-7, with D perhaps matching TRBD1 (6 bases). The CDR3 runs 10 residues. The V and J ends lost 4 bases and 7 bases respectively, with 8 bases between them. Germline loops: CDR1 SQVTM, CDR2 ANQGSEA. Here the CDR3 DNA reads TGCAGCGTTGGAAGGGGGGAGCAGTACTTC. Its protein is CSVGRGEQYF.

V usage is TRBV6-5 and J usage is TRBJ1-2; no firm D call. V was shortened by 6 bases and J by 2 bases, with 10 bases between the two germline ends. The CDR3 consists of 13 residues. The V gene's germline CDR1 is MNHEY and CDR2 SVGAGI. CDR3 region: CASSSDKNYGYTF. The CDR3 DNA reads as TGTGCCAGCAGCTCCGACAAGAACTATGGCTACACCTTC.

The table lists this clone with a count of one. The V gene is TRBV4-1, the J gene TRBJ1-1; 7 bases agree with TRBD1. V gave up 3 bases and J gave up 2 bases; unmatched junction bases: 9. CDR3 length: 16 residues. CDR1 and CDR2 from the germline V gene are MGHRA and YSYEKL. CDR3 sequence reads: CASSQIEGQPNTEAFF. The CDR3 DNA follows: TGCGCCAGCAGCCAGATCGAGGGACAGCCAAACACTGAAGCTTTCTTT.

The rearrangement links TRBV28 to TRBJ2-5; TRBD1 matches 7 bases. The CDR3 is 15 amino acids. V shed 6 bases and J 4 bases; nucleotides not matched to a gene: 11. Germline V CDR1 and CDR2: MDHEN, SYDVKM. The CDR3 here is CASSTSPTGRETQYF. CDR3 DNA: TGTGCCAGCAGCACATCCCCGACAGGGAGAGAGACCCAGTACTTC. Full variable domain (rest looked up from reference TRBV28 and TRBJ2-5): DVKVTQSSRYLVKRTGEKVFLECVQDMDHENMFWYRQDPGLGLRLIYFSYDVKMKEKGDIPEGYSVSREKKERFSLILESASTNQTSMYLCASSTSPTGRETQYFGPGTRLLVL.

This clone was seen a few times. V is TRBV27 and J is TRBJ2-3; 8 nucleotides align to TRBD1. J gave up 4 bases and V 7 bases, and 4 bases lay outside the gene matches. The CDR3 extends over 13 amino acids. Germline V gene data show CDR1 as MNHEY and CDR2 as SMNVEV (reference sequence). The chain's CDR3 is CASKNRGADTQYF. The CDR3, as DNA: TGTGCCAGCAAGAACAGGGGGGCAGATACGCAGTATTTT.

This sequence joins TRBV11-2 and TRBJ2-7; D possibly corresponds to TRBD1 (6 bases). The V and J ends lost 1 base and 3 bases respectively, with 13 bases between them. CDR3 size: 15 residues. Germline V gene sequence: CDR1 SGHAT, CDR2 FQNNGV. The CDR3 sequence: CASSLGGTGNYEQYF. CDR3 sequence (DNA): TGTGCCAGCAGCTTAGGAGGCACAGGGAACTACGAGCAGTACTTC. Variable domain in full (rest from reference TRBV11-2 and TRBJ2-7): EAGVAQSPRYKIIEKRQSVAFWCNPISGHATLYWYQQILGQGPKLLIQFQNNGVVDDSQLPKDRFSAERLKGVDSTLKIQPAKLEDSAVYLCASSLGGTGNYEQYFGPGTRLTVT.

A few counts support this clone. The chain employs TRBV7-2 and TRBJ2-4; 14 bases line up with TRBD2. J was trimmed by 4 bases and V by 2 bases; bases with no gene match: 1. Germline V gene sequence: CDR1 SGHTA, CDR2 FQGNSA. This CDR3 is 16 amino acids long. The CDR3 DNA reads TGTGCCAGCAGCTTACGGACTAGCGGGGGGAAAAACATTCAGTACTTC. Translating gives CASSLRTSGGKNIQYF.

The CDR3 DNA reads as TGTGCCAGCAGCCTCCGGGACAACCATCAGCCCCAGCATTTT. Amino acids: CASSLRDNHQPQHF. This chain connects TRBV7-2 to TRBJ1-5, with a possible D match to TRBD1 (6 bases). V was clipped by 5 bases and J by 5 bases, with 13 bases between them. The V gene's germline CDR1 is SGHTA and CDR2 FQGNSA. The CDR3 covers 14 residues.

The rearrangement joins TRBV10-2 to TRBJ1-1, with D possibly matching TRBD1 (6 bases). The germline V gene has CDR1 WSHSY and CDR2 SAAADI. V was clipped by 6 bases and J by 5 bases, with 13 bases between them. The CDR3 is 13 residues long. The CDR3 spells CASRGGGGTEAFF. CDR3 bases: TGCGCCAGCAGAGGAGGGGGGGGTACTGAAGCTTTCTTT.

The chain uses TRBV27 and TRBJ2-2; D might be TRBD2 (6 bases). The germline gives CDR1 MNHEY, CDR2 SMNVEV (reference sequence). The CDR3 loop spans 17 amino acids. V lost 0 bases and J lost 4, with 15 bases in between. The CDR3 DNA reads TGTGCCAGCAGTTTATCGCCCGGCCCCGGGGGCACCGGGGAGCTGTTTTTT. Its protein is CASSLSPGPGGTGELFF.

The CDR3 DNA reads as TGTGCCTGGAGTGTCCGAGGGGGCGGAACTCTCTCTGGAAACACCATATATTTT. Its translation: CAWSVRGGGTLSGNTIYF. The J gene is TRBJ1-3, the V gene TRBV30; 7 positions match TRBD1. With 0 bases clipped from V and 0 bases from J, the junction kept 11 bases outside the gene matches. Germline CDR1 is GTSNPN and CDR2 is SVGIG (reference sequence). The CDR3 runs to 18 residues.